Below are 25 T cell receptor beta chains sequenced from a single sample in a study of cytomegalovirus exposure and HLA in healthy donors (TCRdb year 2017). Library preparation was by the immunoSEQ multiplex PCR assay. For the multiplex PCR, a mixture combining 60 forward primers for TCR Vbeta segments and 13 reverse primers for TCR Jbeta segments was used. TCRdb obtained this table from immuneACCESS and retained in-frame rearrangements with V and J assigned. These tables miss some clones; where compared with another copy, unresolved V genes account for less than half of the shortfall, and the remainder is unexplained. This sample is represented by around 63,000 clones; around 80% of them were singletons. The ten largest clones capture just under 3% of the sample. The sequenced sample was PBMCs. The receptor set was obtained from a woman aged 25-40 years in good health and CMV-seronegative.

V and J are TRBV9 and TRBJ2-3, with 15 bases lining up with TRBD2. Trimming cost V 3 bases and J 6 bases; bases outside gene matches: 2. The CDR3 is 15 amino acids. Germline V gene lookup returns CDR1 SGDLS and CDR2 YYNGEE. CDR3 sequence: CASSAGTSGRDTQYF. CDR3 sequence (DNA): TGTGCCAGCAGCGCCGGGACTAGCGGGAGGGATACGCAGTATTTT.

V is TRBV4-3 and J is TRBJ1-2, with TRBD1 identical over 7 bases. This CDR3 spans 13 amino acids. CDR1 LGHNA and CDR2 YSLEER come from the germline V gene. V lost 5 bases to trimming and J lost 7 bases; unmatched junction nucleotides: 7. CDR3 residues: CASSDGTVSGYTF. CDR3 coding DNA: TGCGCCAGCAGCGATGGGACAGTTTCTGGCTACACCTTC.

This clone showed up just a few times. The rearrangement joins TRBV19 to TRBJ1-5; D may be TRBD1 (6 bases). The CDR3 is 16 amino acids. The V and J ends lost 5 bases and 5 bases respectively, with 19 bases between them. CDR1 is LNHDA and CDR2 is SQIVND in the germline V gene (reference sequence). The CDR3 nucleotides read TGTGCCAGTAGTCTTCAAAAGACAGGTCAAGATCAGCCCCAGCATTTT. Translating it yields CASSLQKTGQDQPQHF.

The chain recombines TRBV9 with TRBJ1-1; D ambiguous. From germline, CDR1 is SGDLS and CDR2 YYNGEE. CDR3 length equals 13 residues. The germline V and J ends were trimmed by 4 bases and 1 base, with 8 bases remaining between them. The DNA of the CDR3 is TGTGCCAGCAGCCCCGGGTCGAACACTGAAGCTTTCTTT. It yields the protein CASSPGSNTEAFF.

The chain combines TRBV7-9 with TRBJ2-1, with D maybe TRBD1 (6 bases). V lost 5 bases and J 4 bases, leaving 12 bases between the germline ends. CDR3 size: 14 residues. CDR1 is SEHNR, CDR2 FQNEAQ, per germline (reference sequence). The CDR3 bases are TGTGCCAGCAGCAGCCGGGACACTTACAATGAGCAGTTCTTC. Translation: CASSSRDTYNEQFF. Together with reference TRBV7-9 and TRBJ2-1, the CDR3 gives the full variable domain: DTGVSQNPRHKITKRGQNVTFRCDPISEHNRLYWYRQTLGQGPEFLTYFQNEAQLEKSRLLSDRFSAERPKGSFSTLEIQRTEQGDSAMYLCASSSRDTYNEQFFGPGTRLTVL.

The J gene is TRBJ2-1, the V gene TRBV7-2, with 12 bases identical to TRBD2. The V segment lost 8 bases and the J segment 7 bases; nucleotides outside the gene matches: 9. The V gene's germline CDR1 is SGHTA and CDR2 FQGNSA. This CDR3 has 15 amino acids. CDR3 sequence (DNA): TGTGCCAGCGGATTGACTAGCGGGAGTCGGAATGAGCAGTTCTTC. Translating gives CASGLTSGSRNEQFF.

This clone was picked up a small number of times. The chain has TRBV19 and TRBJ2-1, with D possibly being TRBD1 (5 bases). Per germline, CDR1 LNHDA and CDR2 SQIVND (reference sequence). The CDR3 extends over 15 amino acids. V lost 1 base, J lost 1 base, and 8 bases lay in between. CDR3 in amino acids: CASSIVDSSYNEQFF. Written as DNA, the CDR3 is TGTGCCAGTAGTATAGTAGACAGTTCCTACAATGAGCAGTTCTTC.

CDR3 in DNA: TGTGCCAGCAGTCTACACTTCCGGGACAGAGCTGAAGCTTTCTTT. Translation gives CASSLHFRDRAEAFF. The chain has TRBV6-5 and TRBJ1-1; 7 bases are shared with TRBD1. Germline lookup yields CDR1 MNHEY and CDR2 SVGAGI. V gave up 5 bases and J gave up 6 bases; unmatched junction bases: 12. The CDR3 is 15 amino acids.

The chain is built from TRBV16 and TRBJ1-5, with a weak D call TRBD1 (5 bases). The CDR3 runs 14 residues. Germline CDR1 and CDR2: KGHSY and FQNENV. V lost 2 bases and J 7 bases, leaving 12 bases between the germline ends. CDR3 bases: TGTGCCAGCAGCCAAGAGGCAGGGCGGCAGCCCCAGCATTTT. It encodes CASSQEAGRQPQHF.

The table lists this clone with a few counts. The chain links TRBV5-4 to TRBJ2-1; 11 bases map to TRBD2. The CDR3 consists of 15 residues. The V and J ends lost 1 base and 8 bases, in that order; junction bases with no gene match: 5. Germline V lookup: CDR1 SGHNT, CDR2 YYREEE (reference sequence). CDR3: CASSLQLAGEDEQFF. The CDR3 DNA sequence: TGTGCCAGCAGCTTGCAACTAGCGGGAGAGGATGAGCAGTTCTTC.

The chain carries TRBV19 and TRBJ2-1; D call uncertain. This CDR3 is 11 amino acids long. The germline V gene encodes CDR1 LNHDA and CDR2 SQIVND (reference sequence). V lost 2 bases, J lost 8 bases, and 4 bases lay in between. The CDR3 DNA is TGTGCCAGTAGTATATCCTATGAGCAGTTCTTC. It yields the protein CASSISYEQFF. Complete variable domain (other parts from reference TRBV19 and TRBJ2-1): DGGITQSPKYLFRKEGQNVTLSCEQNLNHDAMYWYRQDPGQGLRLIYYSQIVNDFQKGDIAEGYSVSREKKESFPLTVTSAQKNPTAFYLCASSISYEQFFGPGTRLTVL.

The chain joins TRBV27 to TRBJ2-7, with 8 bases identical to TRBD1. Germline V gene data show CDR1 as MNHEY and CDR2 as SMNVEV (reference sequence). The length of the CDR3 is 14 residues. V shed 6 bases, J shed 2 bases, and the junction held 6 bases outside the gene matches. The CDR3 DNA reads TGTGCCAGCAGCAACCGGGACAGGCCCTACGAGCAGTACTTC. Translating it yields CASSNRDRPYEQYF.

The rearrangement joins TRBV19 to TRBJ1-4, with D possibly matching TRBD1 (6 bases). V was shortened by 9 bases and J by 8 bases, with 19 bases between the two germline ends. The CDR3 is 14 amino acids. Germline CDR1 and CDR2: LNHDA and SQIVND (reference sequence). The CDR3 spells CASLRTGSDEKLFF. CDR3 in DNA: TGTGCCAGCTTAAGAACAGGGTCAGACGAAAAACTGTTTTTT.

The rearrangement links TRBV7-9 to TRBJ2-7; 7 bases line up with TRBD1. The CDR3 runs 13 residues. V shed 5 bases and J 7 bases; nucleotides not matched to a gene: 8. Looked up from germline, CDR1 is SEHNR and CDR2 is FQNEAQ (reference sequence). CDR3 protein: CASSPKGAEEQYF. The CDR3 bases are TGTGCCAGCAGCCCAAAGGGGGCAGAGGAGCAGTACTTC.

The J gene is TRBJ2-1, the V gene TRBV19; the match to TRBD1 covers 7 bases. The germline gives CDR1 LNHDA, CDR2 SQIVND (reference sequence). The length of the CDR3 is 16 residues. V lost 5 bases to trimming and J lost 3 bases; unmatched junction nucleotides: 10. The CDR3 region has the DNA TGTGCCAGTAGTCCCGCGACAGGGAAAAACTACAATGAGCAGTTCTTC. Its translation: CASSPATGKNYNEQFF.

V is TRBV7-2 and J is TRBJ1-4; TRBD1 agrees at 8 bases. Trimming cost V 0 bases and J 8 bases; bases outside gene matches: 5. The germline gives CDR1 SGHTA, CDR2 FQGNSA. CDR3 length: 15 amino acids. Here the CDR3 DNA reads TGTGCCAGCAGCTTAGCGGCAGGGGGCCACGAAAAACTGTTTTTT. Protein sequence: CASSLAAGGHEKLFF.

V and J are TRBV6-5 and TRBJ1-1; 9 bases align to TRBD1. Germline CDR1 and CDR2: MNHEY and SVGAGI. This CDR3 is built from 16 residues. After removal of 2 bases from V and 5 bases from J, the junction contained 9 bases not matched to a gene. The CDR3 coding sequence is TGTGCCAGCAGTTACGGACCCCCGGGACAGGGTACTGAAGCTTTCTTT. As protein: CASSYGPPGQGTEAFF.

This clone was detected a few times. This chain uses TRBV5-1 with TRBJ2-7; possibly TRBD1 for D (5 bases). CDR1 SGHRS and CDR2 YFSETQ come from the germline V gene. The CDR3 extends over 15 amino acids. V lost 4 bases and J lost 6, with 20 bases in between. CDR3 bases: TGCGCCAGCAGCGTCGAACAGGATTCCCTGGGCGAGCAGTACTTC. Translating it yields CASSVEQDSLGEQYF. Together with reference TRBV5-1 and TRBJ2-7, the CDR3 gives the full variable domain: KAGVTQTPRYLIKTRGQQVTLSCSPISGHRSVSWYQQTPGQGLQFLFEYFSETQRNKGNFPGRFSGRQFSNSRSEMNVSTLELGDSALYLCASSVEQDSLGEQYFGPGTRLTVT.

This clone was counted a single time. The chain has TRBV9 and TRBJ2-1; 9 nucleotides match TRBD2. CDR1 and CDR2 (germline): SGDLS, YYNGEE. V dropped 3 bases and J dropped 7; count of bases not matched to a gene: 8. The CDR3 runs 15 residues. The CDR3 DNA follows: TGTGCCAGCAGCGCCCGAGGGACTAGCTGGAATGAGCAGTTCTTC. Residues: CASSARGTSWNEQFF. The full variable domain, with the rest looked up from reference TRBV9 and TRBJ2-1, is DSGVTQTPKHLITATGQRVTLRCSPRSGDLSVYWYQQSLDQGLQFLIQYYNGEERAKGNILERFSAQQFPDLHSELNLSSLELGDSALYFCASSARGTSWNEQFFGPGTRLTVL.

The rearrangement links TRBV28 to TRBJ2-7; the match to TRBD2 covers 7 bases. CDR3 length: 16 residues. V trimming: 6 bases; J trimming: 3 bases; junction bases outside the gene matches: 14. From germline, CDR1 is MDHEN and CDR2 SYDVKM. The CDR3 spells CASSSPGLNIDYEQYV. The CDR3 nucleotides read TGTGCCAGCAGCTCGCCGGGACTAAATATCGACTACGAGCAGTACGTC.

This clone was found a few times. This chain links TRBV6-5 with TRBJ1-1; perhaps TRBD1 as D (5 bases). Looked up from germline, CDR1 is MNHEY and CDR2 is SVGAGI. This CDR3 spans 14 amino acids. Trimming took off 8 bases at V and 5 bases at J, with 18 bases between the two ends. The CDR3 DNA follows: TGTGCCAGCGGTAGTGCAGGGCTGAGGACTGAAGCTTTCTTT. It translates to CASGSAGLRTEAFF.

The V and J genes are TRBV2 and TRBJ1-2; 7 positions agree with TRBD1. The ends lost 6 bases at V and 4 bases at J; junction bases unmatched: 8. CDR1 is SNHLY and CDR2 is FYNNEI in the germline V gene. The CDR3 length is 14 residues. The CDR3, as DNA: TGTGCCAGCAGGGGGGCAACAGGGGTCTATGGCTACACCTTC. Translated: CASRGATGVYGYTF.

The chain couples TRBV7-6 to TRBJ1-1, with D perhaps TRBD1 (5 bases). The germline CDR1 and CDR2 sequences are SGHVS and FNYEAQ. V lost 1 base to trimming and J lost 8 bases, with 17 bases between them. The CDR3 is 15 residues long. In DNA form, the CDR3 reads TGTGCCAGCAGCTTAGGGGCCGGGGGGTCCAACGAAGCTTTCTTT. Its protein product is CASSLGAGGSNEAFF.

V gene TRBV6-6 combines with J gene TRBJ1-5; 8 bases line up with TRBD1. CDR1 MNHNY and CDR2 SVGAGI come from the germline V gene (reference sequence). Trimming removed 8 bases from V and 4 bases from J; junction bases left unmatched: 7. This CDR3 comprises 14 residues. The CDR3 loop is CASAGRQGNQPQHF. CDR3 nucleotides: TGTGCCAGCGCGGGGAGACAGGGGAATCAGCCCCAGCATTTT.

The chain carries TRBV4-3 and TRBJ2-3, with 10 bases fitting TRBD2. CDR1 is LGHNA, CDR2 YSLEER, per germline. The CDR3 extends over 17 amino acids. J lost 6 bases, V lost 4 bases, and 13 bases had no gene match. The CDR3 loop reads CASSPTGLADSRDTQYF. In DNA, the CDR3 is TGCGCCAGCAGCCCGACAGGACTAGCGGATTCGAGGGATACGCAGTATTTT.